This T cell receptor beta chain was obtained from a study of cytomegalovirus exposure and HLA in healthy donors. Overall study results and limits: It was assumed in the presence/absence analyses that sequencing depth was roughly uniform across donors. Rarity characterized most TCR sequences, yet some public TCRs appeared in many donors. By HLA locus, TCR association rates varied in a later analysis, with DRB1 showing the most and HLA-C the fewest. TCR beta chain V- and J-gene trimming was linked, in a later analysis, to a missense variant in DCLRE1C.

13 Jbeta primers and 60 Vbeta primers were used for the PCR. Measured with immunoSEQ multiplex PCR; TCRdb has only the in-frame clones, and not every one. The table lists approximately 160,000 clones, approximately 84% of them singletons. The CDR3 is 15 amino acids. Germline V lookup: CDR1 MNHEY, CDR2 SVGAGI. The J segment lost 2 bases and the V segment lost 6 bases, leaving 9 bases of the junction unmatched. A few counts support this clone. The antigen is undetermined. Input material: PBMCs. V and J are TRBV6-5 and TRBJ1-2; 7 nucleotides match TRBD1. The clonotype comes from a woman aged 45-60 years in good health and CMV-seropositive. CDR3 nucleotide sequence: TGTGCCAGCAGCTCCCCCCAGGACAGGAACTATGGCTACACCTTC. This translates into CASSSPQDRNYGYTF.